This is a list of T cell receptor beta chains from one sample in a study of shared clonotypes between healthy human individuals. Repertoires were generated with immunoSEQ multiplex PCR, while TCRdb's copy carries only in-frame clones and drops some. The sample has approximately 2,200,000 clones, about 92% seen once; the top ten hold under 2%. Material: naive CD8+ T cells from PBMCs. The source of these receptors is a young man in good health. Some clones in this sample may be carry-over from other donors' samples. Each CDR3 is given with its conserved first and last residue. Fields, in order: CDR3 protein, J gene, V gene, D gene. D genes are given only for firm matches.

CDR3: CASSLDLGRGPLEQYF; J: TRBJ2-7; V: TRBV5-1; D: TRBD2
CDR3: CASSAQVMGGGRNSPLHF; J: TRBJ1-6; V: TRBV9; D: .
CDR3: CASSTTDGTYEQYF; J: TRBJ2-7; V: TRBV6-5; D: .
CDR3: CASSPRRGPNFYEQYF; J: TRBJ2-7; V: TRBV5-1; D: .
CDR3: CASSPNLAEQSTGELFF; J: TRBJ2-2; V: TRBV7-6; D: TRBD2
CDR3: CSVPTGTEQFF; J: TRBJ2-1; V: TRBV29-1; D: .
CDR3: CASSGLGQENNEQFF; J: TRBJ2-1; V: TRBV7-6; D: TRBD1
CDR3: CASSLGHTISSYNEQFF; J: TRBJ2-1; V: TRBV5-6; D: .
CDR3: CASSLVPGQSDEKLFF; J: TRBJ1-4; V: TRBV5-4; D: .
CDR3: CASSRHPAGGGRGQYF; J: TRBJ2-7; V: TRBV7-8; D: TRBD2
CDR3: CASSHAVGNYGYTF; J: TRBJ1-2; V: TRBV7-9; D: .